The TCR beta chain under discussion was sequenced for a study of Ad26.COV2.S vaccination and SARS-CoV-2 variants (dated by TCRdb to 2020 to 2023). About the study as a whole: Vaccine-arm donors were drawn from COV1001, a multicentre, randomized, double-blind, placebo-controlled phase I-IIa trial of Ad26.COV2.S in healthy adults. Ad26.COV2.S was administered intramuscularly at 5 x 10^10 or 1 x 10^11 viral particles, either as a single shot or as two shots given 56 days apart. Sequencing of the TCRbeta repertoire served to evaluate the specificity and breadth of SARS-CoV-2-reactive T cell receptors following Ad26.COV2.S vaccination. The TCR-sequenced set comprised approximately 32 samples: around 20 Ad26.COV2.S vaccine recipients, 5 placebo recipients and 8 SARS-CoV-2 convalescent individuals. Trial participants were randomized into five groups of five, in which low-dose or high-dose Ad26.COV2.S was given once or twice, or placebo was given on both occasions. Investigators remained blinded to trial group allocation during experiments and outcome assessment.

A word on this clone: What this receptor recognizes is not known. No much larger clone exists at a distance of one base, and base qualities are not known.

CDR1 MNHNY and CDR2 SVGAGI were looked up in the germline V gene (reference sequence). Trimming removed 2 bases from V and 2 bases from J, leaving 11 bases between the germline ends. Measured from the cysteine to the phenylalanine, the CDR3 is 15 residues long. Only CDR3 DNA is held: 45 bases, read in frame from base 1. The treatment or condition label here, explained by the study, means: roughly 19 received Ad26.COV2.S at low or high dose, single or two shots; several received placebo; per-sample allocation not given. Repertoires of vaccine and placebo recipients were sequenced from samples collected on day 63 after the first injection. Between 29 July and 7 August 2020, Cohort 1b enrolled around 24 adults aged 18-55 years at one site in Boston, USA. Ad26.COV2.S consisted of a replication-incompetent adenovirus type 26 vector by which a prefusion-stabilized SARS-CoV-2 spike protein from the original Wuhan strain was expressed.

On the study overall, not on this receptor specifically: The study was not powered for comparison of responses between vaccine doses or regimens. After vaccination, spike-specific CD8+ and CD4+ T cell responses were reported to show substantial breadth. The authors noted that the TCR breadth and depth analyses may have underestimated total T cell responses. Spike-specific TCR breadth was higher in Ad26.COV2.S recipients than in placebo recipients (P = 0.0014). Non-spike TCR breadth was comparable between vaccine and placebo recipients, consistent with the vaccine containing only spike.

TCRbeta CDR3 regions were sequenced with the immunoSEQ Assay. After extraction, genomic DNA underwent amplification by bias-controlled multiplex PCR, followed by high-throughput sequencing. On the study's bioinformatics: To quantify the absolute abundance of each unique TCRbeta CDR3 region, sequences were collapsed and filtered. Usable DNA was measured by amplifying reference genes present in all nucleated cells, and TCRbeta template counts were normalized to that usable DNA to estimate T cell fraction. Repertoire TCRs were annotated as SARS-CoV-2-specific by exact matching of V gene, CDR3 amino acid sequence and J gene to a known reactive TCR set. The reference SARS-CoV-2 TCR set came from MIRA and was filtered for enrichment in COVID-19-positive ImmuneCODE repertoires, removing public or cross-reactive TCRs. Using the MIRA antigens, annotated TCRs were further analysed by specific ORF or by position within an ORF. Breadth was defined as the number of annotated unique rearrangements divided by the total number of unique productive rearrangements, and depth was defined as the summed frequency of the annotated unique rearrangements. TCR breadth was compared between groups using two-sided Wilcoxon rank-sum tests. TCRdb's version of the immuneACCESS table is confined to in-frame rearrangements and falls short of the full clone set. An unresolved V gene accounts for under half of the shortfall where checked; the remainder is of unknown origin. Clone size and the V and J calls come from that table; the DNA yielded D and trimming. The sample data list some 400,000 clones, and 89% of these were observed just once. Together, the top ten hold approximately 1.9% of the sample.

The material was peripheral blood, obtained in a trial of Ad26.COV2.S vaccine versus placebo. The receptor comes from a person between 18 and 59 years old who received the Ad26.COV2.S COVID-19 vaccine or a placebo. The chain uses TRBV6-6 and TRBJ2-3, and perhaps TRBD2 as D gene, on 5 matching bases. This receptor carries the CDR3 CASSYVGVVTDTQYF. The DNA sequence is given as TGTGCCAGCAGTTACGTGGGAGTCGTCACAGATACGCAGTATTTT.